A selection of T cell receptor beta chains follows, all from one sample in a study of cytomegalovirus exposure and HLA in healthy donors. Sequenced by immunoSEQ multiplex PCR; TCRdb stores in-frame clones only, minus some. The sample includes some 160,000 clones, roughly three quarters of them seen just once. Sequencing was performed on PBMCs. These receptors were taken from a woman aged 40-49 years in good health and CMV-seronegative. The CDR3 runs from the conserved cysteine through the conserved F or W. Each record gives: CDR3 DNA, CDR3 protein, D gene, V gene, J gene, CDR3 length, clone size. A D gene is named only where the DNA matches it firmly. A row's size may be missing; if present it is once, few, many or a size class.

DNA: TGTGCCATCAGTGCCGCGACAGGGGGAAACACCATATATTTT; CDR3: CAISAATGGNTIYF; D: TRBD1; V: TRBV10-3; J: TRBJ1-3; length: 14; size: few
DNA: TGCGCCAGCAGCCTAGGTCTAGGCGGGGGGCATTACGAGCAGTACTTC; CDR3: CASSLGLGGGHYEQYF; D: TRBD2; V: TRBV5-1; J: TRBJ2-7; length: 16; size: -
DNA: TGTGCCAGCACCCGGGGGGCAGGCCCGGGTGAAAAACTGTTTTTT; CDR3: CASTRGAGPGEKLFF; D: -; V: TRBV6-5; J: TRBJ1-4; length: 15; size: -
DNA: TGTGCCAGTAGTATAAGGGGACAGCCTACCAATCAGCCCCAGCATTTT; CDR3: CASSIRGQPTNQPQHF; D: TRBD1; V: TRBV19; J: TRBJ1-5; length: 16; size: -
DNA: TGTTCCAGCAGCCCACGGGAAAATGAAAAACTGTTTTTT; CDR3: CSSSPRENEKLFF; D: -; V: TRBV7-9; J: TRBJ1-4; length: 13; size: -
DNA: TGTGCCAGCAGCTGGGGGACAGGGGGCAACCAGCCCCAGCATTTT; CDR3: CASSWGTGGNQPQHF; D: TRBD1; V: TRBV5-6; J: TRBJ1-5; length: 15; size: -
DNA: TGTGCCAGCTCAACAACCGGGGAGCTGTTTTTT; CDR3: CASSTTGELFF; D: -; V: TRBV18; J: TRBJ2-2; length: 11; size: few
DNA: TGCGCCAGCAGCTTCTTAGGACAGAACACTGAAGCTTTCTTT; CDR3: CASSFLGQNTEAFF; D: -; V: TRBV5-1; J: TRBJ1-1; length: 14; size: few
DNA: TGTGCCTGGAGCGGAGGCCTCCGGGCCAAAAACATTCAGTACTTC; CDR3: CAWSGGLRAKNIQYF; D: -; V: TRBV30; J: TRBJ2-4; length: 15; size: few
DNA: TGCGCCAGCAGCTTGGCCGCAGGGGGCCCAACTAATGAAAAACTGTTTTTT; CDR3: CASSLAAGGPTNEKLFF; D: TRBD1; V: TRBV5-1; J: TRBJ1-4; length: 17; size: -
DNA: TGTGCCAGTAGACACAGGGACCGGGGTGGGTATGGCTACACCTTC; CDR3: CASRHRDRGGYGYTF; D: -; V: TRBV19; J: TRBJ1-2; length: 15; size: few
DNA: TGTGCCAGCAGCGTCAGCGGGAGGGACACAGATACGCAGTATTTT; CDR3: CASSVSGRDTDTQYF; D: TRBD2; V: TRBV9; J: TRBJ2-3; length: 15; size: -
DNA: TGTGCCAGCAGCCAATCGTTATCGGAGGATGGCTACACCTTC; CDR3: CASSQSLSEDGYTF; D: -; V: TRBV16; J: TRBJ1-2; length: 14; size: -
DNA: TGTGCCAGCAGTGAATGGGCAGCTAATGAGCAGTTCTTC; CDR3: CASSEWAANEQFF; D: -; V: TRBV6-1; J: TRBJ2-1; length: 13; size: -
DNA: TGTGCCAGCTCGACAGGGGTGGGTGAAAAACTGTTTTTT; CDR3: CASSTGVGEKLFF; D: TRBD1; V: TRBV2; J: TRBJ1-4; length: 13; size: -
DNA: TGCGCCAGCAGCTTGGGAAACAGGGACACCGGGGAGCTGTTTTTT; CDR3: CASSLGNRDTGELFF; D: -; V: TRBV5-1; J: TRBJ2-2; length: 15; size: -
DNA: TGTGCCTGGAGTTCTTGGACAGGGCAAAATTCACCCCTCCACTTT; CDR3: CAWSSWTGQNSPLHF; D: TRBD1; V: TRBV30; J: TRBJ1-6; length: 15; size: -
DNA: TGTGCCAGCAGTTACTCGGGGGGGGGCTACGAGCAGTACTTC; CDR3: CASSYSGGGYEQYF; D: TRBD2; V: TRBV6-5; J: TRBJ2-7; length: 14; size: -
DNA: TGTGCCAGCAGTGTAATGCAGGGTTACACTGAAGCTTTCTTT; CDR3: CASSVMQGYTEAFF; D: -; V: TRBV2; J: TRBJ1-1; length: 14; size: few
DNA: TGTGCCAGCACCAATGACAGGATCACCGGGGAGCTGTTTTTT; CDR3: CASTNDRITGELFF; D: -; V: TRBV7-9; J: TRBJ2-2; length: 14; size: -
DNA: TGTGCCAGCAGTCCAAGCGGGACAGGGGGCCTTCAGCCCCAGCATTTT; CDR3: CASSPSGTGGLQPQHF; D: TRBD1; V: TRBV27; J: TRBJ1-5; length: 16; size: once
DNA: TGCGCCAGCCAACGAGCGGGGGAAGAGACCCAGTACTTC; CDR3: CASQRAGEETQYF; D: TRBD2; V: TRBV5-1; J: TRBJ2-5; length: 13; size: -
DNA: TGCAGCGTGGGACAGGGTGCCGGCATTCAGTACTTC; CDR3: CSVGQGAGIQYF; D: TRBD1; V: TRBV29-1; J: TRBJ2-4; length: 12; size: -
DNA: TGTGCCAGCAGTTACAGACTCCCGACGTGGAATTCACCCCTCCACTTT; CDR3: CASSYRLPTWNSPLHF; D: -; V: TRBV6-5; J: TRBJ1-6; length: 16; size: -
DNA: TGTGCCAGCAGCTTCTCATCAGGGGTCGGAAACACCATATATTTT; CDR3: CASSFSSGVGNTIYF; D: -; V: TRBV7-9; J: TRBJ1-3; length: 15; size: -
DNA: TGTGCCAGCAGCGCTAGGACTAGCGGGTACAATGAGCAGTTCTTC; CDR3: CASSARTSGYNEQFF; D: TRBD2; V: TRBV9; J: TRBJ2-1; length: 15; size: -
DNA: TGTGCCTGGAGTGTATCAGGGGATAGCAATCAGCCCCAGCATTTT; CDR3: CAWSVSGDSNQPQHF; D: -; V: TRBV30; J: TRBJ1-5; length: 15; size: -
DNA: TGCGCCAGCAGCACGAACGGACAGGCAGCCTACGAGCAGTACTTC; CDR3: CASSTNGQAAYEQYF; D: TRBD1; V: TRBV5-1; J: TRBJ2-7; length: 15; size: once
DNA: TGTGCCAGCAGTTTGGAACAGCCTCTCTATGGCTACACCTTC; CDR3: CASSLEQPLYGYTF; D: -; V: TRBV28; J: TRBJ1-2; length: 14; size: -
DNA: TGTGCCAGCAGCAGACAGGGCAGAAATCAGCCCCAGCATTTT; CDR3: CASSRQGRNQPQHF; D: TRBD1; V: TRBV6-5; J: TRBJ1-5; length: 14; size: -
DNA: TGTGCCAGCAGTCGGTTAAACAGGGGGCTAGCGGGAGTTAATGAGCAGTTCTTC; CDR3: CASSRLNRGLAGVNEQFF; D: -; V: TRBV27; J: TRBJ2-1; length: 18; size: -
DNA: TGTGCCAGCAGCGCCGGGGGGCAGGGTGATTTCCCTAACTATGGCTACACCTTC; CDR3: CASSAGGQGDFPNYGYTF; D: -; V: TRBV5-5; J: TRBJ1-2; length: 18; size: -
DNA: TGTGCCATCAGTGAACATCAGGGGGACAATTCACCCCTCCACTTT; CDR3: CAISEHQGDNSPLHF; D: TRBD1; V: TRBV10-3; J: TRBJ1-6; length: 15; size: -
DNA: TGTGCCACCAGCAGTGTATTAGCGGTTAACACCGGGGAGCTGTTTTTT; CDR3: CATSSVLAVNTGELFF; D: -; V: TRBV15; J: TRBJ2-2; length: 16; size: -
DNA: TGTGCCAGCAGCTTTCGGTCGGACTATGGCTACACCTTC; CDR3: CASSFRSDYGYTF; D: -; V: TRBV12-1; J: TRBJ1-2; length: 13; size: -
DNA: TGTGCCAGCAGCTTAGGAAGGGGTCCTAACTATGGCTACACCTTC; CDR3: CASSLGRGPNYGYTF; D: -; V: TRBV7-9; J: TRBJ1-2; length: 15; size: -
DNA: TGTGCCTGGAGTCGGAGGGGGGGAGGCACTGAAGCTTTCTTT; CDR3: CAWSRRGGGTEAFF; D: -; V: TRBV30; J: TRBJ1-1; length: 14; size: -